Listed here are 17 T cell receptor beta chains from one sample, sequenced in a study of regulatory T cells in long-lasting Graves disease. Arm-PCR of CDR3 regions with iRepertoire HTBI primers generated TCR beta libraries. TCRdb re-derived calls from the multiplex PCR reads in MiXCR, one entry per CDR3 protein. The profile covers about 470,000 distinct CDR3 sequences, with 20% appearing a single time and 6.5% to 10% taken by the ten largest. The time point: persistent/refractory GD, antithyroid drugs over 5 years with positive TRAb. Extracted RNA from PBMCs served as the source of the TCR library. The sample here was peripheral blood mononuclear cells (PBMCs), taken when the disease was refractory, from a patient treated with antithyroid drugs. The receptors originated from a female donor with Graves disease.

The CDR3 here is CASSLSGGPNTGELFF. CDR3 sequence (DNA): TGTGCCAGCAGTCTAAGCGGGGGCCCGAACACCGGGGAGCTGTTTTTT. V gene TRBV27 combines with J gene TRBJ2-2; 8 positions agree with TRBD2. The CDR3 sequence is 16 residues long. V lost 5 bases to trimming and J lost 0 bases; unmatched junction nucleotides: 5. CDR1 MNHEY and CDR2 SMNVEV come from the germline V gene (reference sequence).

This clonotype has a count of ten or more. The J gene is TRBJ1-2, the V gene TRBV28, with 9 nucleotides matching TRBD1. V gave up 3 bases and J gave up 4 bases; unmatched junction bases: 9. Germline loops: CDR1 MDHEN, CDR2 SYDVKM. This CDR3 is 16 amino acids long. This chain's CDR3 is CASSFTGTGFAYGYTF. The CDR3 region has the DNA TGTGCCAGCAGTTTTACCGGGACAGGGTTTGCCTATGGCTACACCTTC.

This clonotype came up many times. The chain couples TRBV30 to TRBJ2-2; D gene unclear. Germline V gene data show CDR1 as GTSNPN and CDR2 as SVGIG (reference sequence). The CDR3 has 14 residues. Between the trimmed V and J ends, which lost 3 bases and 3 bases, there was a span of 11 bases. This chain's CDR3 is CAWRLQWDTGELFF. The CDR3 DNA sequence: TGTGCCTGGAGGCTACAGTGGGACACCGGGGAGCTGTTTTTT.

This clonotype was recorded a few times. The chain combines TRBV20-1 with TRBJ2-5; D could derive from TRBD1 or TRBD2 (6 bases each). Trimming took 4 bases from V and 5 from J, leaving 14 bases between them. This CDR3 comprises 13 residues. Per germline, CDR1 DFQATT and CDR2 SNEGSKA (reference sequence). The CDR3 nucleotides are TGCAGTGCTAACCCGGGGGCGACGGAGACCCAGTACTTC. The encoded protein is CSANPGATETQYF.

CDR3 DNA: TGTGCCAGCAGTTTAGGGACTAGCGATTTAAATGAGCAGTTCTTC. It is translated as CASSLGTSDLNEQFF. V is TRBV27 and J is TRBJ2-1; 10 bases align to TRBD2. The CDR3 covers 15 residues. Germline CDR1 MNHEY, CDR2 SMNVEV (reference sequence). The J segment lost 7 bases and the V segment lost 2 bases, leaving 5 bases of the junction unmatched.

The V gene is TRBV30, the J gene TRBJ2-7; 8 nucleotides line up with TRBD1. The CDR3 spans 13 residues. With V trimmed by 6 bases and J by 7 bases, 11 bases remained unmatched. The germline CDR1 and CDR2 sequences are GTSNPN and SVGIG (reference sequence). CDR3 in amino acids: CACRGTGNREQYF. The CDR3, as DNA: TGTGCCTGCAGAGGGACAGGTAATAGGGAGCAGTACTTC.

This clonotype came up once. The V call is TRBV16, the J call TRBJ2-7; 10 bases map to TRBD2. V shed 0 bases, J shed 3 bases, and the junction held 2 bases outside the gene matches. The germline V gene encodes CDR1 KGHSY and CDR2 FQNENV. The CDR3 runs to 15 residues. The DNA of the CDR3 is TGTGCCAGCAGCCAATCCAGCGGGGGGGTCTACGAGCAGTACTTC. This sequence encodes CASSQSSGGVYEQYF.

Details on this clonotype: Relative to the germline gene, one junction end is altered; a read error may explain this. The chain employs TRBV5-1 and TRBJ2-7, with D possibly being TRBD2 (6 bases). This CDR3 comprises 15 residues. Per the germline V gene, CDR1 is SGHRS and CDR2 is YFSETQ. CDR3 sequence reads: CATSLHLGGPDEQYF. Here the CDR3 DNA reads TGCGCCACCAGCTTACACCTGGGGGGACCGGACGAGCAGTACTTC.

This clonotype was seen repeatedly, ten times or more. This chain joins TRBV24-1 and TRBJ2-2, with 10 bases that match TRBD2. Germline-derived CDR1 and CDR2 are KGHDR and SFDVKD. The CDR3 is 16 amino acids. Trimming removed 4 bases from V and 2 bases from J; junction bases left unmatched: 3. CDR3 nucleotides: TGTGCCACCAGTGACTGGACTAGCGGCAACACCGGGGAGCTGTTTTTT. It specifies CATSDWTSGNTGELFF.

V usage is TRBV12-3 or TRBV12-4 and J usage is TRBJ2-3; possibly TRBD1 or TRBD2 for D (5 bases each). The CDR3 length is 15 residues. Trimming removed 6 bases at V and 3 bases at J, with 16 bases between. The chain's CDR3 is CASRSTGGTTDTQYF. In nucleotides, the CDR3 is TGTGCCAGCAGGTCAACAGGAGGAACAACAGATACGCAGTATTTT.

CDR3 nucleotides: TGTGCCAGCAGTTTGGAAGGATCTGTGCAGTACTTC. Translation: CASSLEGSVQYF. The chain joins TRBV27 to TRBJ2-7; D call uncertain. CDR3 length: 12 amino acids. Trimming removed 3 bases at V and 9 bases at J, with 12 bases between. Germline lookup yields CDR1 MNHEY and CDR2 SMNVEV (reference sequence).

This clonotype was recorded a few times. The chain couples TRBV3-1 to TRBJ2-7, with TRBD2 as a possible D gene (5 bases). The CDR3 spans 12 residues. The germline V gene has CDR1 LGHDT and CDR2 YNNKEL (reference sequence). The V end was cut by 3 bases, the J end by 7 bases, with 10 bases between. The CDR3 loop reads CASSHFEREQYF. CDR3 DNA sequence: TGTGCCAGCAGCCATTTTGAGCGGGAGCAGTACTTC.

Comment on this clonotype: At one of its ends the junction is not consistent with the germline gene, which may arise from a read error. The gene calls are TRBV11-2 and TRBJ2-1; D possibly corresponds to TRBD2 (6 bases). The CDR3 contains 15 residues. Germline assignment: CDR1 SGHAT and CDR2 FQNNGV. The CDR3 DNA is TGTGCCAGCAGATTAGCTGGCGGGACTTACAATGAGCAGTTCTTC. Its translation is CASRLAGGTYNEQFF.

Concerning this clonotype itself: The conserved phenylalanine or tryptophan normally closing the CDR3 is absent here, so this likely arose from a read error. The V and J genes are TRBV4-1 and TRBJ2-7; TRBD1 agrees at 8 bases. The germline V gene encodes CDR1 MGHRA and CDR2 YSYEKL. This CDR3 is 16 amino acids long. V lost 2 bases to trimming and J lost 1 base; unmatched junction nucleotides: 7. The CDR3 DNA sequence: TGCGCCAGCAGCCAACCCCGGGACAGGAGATCCTACGAGCAGTACCTC. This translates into CASSQPRDRRSYEQYL.

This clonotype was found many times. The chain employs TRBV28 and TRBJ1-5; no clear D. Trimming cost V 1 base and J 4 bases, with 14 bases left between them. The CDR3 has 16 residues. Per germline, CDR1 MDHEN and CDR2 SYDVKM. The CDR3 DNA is TGTGCCAGCAGTTTATTCGGGGTTGGAGGAAATCAGCCCCAGCATTTT. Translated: CASSLFGVGGNQPQHF.

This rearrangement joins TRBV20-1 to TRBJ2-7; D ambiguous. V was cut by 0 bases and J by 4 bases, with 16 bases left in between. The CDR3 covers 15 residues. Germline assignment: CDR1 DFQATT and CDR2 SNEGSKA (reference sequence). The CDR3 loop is CSARDYRQAAYEQYF. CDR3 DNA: TGCAGTGCTAGAGATTATAGGCAGGCCGCATACGAGCAGTACTTC.

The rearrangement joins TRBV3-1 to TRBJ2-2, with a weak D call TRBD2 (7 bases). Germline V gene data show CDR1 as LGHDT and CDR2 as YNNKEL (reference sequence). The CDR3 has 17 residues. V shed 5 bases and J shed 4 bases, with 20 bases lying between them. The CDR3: CASSVGGARIVTGELFF. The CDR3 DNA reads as TGTGCCAGCAGCGTGGGGGGGGCGCGGATTGTCACCGGGGAGCTGTTTTTT.